These T cell receptor beta chains were read from a single sample in a study of cytomegalovirus exposure and HLA in healthy donors. Profiled with immunoSEQ multiplex PCR; TCRdb holds only in-frame clones, not every one. In the table there are some 130,000 clones, approximately 60% of which are singletons. The sample was PBMCs. These receptors all come from a human donor in good health. CDR3s include the opening cysteine and the closing phenylalanine or tryptophan. Expanded clones are given a class, and other clones once, few, many or no size at all.

V: TRBV11-2
J: TRBJ2-7
length: 17
size: -
CDR3: CASSSLAGAGAPYEQYF

V: TRBV10-3
J: TRBJ1-1
length: 14
size: -
CDR3: CAITEGLINTEAFF

V: TRBV14
J: TRBJ2-1
length: 19
size: -
CDR3: CASSPLARASGRVGNEQFF

V: TRBV19
J: TRBJ2-7
length: 14
size: -
CDR3: CASSKTGGSYEQYF

V: TRBV19
J: TRBJ1-1
length: 15
size: -
CDR3: CASRPGTGGPAEAFF

V: TRBV2
J: TRBJ2-1
length: 16
size: -
CDR3: CASSTGTSVSYNEQFF

V: TRBV5-4
J: TRBJ2-1
length: 15
size: -
CDR3: CASREPGLAGAEQFF

V: TRBV5-8
J: TRBJ1-5
length: 15
size: few
CDR3: CASSLAGYSNQPQHF

V: TRBV18
J: TRBJ2-2
length: 14
size: -
CDR3: CASFRLQGTGELFF

V: TRBV28
J: TRBJ1-5
length: 16
size: once
CDR3: CASSFSGQGSFQPQHF

V: TRBV15
J: TRBJ2-7
length: 14
size: few
CDR3: CATRRDRGAYEQYF

V: TRBV19
J: TRBJ1-3
length: 17
size: -
CDR3: CATKDRGLIHSGNTIYF

V: TRBV7-9
J: -
length: 12
size: -
CDR3: CASRKGAYEQYF

V: TRBV5-1
J: TRBJ2-1
length: 17
size: -
CDR3: CASSLRTSALNRGEQFF

V: TRBV4-1
J: TRBJ2-3
length: 15
size: -
CDR3: CASSLTGPLLGTQYF

V: TRBV6-6
J: TRBJ2-1
length: 14
size: -
CDR3: CASSYGVSGNEQFF

V: TRBV28
J: TRBJ2-5
length: 14
size: -
CDR3: CASSLSGSQETQYF

V: TRBV28
J: -
length: 16
size: once
CDR3: CASSLVGRGKSYEQYF

V: TRBV18
J: TRBJ2-5
length: 19
size: -
CDR3: CASSPPVRGTGAYQETQYF

V: TRBV27
J: TRBJ2-7
length: 16
size: -
CDR3: CASSSRTSGGSYEQYF

V: TRBV6-4
J: TRBJ2-3
length: 14
size: medium-sized
CDR3: CASSTTGETDTQYF

V: TRBV1
J: TRBJ1-5
length: 16
size: -
CDR3: CTSSHERDRDNQPQHF

V: TRBV4-1
J: TRBJ1-6
length: 15
size: -
CDR3: CASSQGAQSNSPLHF

V: TRBV28
J: TRBJ1-5
length: 15
size: -
CDR3: CASSFNGRGNQPQHF

V: TRBV5-1
J: TRBJ1-3
length: 15
size: -
CDR3: CASSFSGVPGNTIYF

V: TRBV7-9
J: TRBJ1-6
length: 12
size: -
CDR3: CASSPPDSPLHF

V: TRBV6-5
J: TRBJ1-4
length: 15
size: -
CDR3: CASSSVAIQGEKLFF

V: TRBV5-1
J: TRBJ2-7
length: 15
size: -
CDR3: CASSLAGTESYEQYF

V: TRBV28
J: TRBJ2-7
length: 14
size: -
CDR3: CASIGPGPSYEQYF

V: TRBV14
J: TRBJ2-7
length: 16
size: -
CDR3: CASSQGGLAGVYEQYF

V: TRBV13
J: TRBJ2-7
length: 18
size: -
CDR3: CASSSKGDPDRYSYEQYF

V: TRBV4-3
J: TRBJ1-6
length: 17
size: -
CDR3: CASSHQGTGEFFSPLHF

V: TRBV6-5
J: TRBJ1-1
length: 15
size: once
CDR3: CASTPRQGRNTEAFF

V: TRBV6-5
J: TRBJ2-5
length: 14
size: -
CDR3: CASSSSRRRETQYF

V: TRBV6-1
J: TRBJ1-1
length: 13
size: -
CDR3: CASRIEMNTEAFF

V: TRBV6-5
J: TRBJ1-2
length: 12
size: -
CDR3: CASTNRGYGYTF

V: TRBV6-4
J: TRBJ2-3
length: 15
size: -
CDR3: CASSLQASRADTQYF

V: TRBV5-6
J: TRBJ2-1
length: 15
size: few
CDR3: CASSLAPTPDNEQFF

V: TRBV2
J: TRBJ2-7
length: 15
size: few
CDR3: CASTGQGSNSYEQYF

V: TRBV27
J: TRBJ2-2
length: 12
size: -
CDR3: CASSPNTGELFF

V: TRBV2
J: TRBJ2-7
length: 13
size: -
CDR3: CASIGSGRYEQYF

V: TRBV5-4
J: TRBJ2-4
length: 16
size: -
CDR3: CASSTGQQGRRDIQYF